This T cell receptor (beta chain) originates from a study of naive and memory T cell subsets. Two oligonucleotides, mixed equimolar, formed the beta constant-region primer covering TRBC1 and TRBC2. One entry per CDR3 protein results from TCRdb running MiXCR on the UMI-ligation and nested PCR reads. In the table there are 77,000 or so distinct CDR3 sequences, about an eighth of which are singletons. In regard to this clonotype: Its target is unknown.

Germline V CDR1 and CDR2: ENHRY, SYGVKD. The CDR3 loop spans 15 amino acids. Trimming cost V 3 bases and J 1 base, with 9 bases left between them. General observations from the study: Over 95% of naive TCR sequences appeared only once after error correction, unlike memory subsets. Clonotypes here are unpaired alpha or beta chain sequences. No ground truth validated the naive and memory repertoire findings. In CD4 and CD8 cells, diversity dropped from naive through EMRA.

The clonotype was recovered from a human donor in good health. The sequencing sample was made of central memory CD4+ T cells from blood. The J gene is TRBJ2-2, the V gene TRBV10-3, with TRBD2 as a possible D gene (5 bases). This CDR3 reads CAISDAAGNTGELFF. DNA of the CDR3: TGTGCCATCAGTGATGCGGCGGGGAACACCGGGGAGCTGTTTTTT.